This TCR beta chain was found in a study of T cell changes during pregnancy in multiple sclerosis. TCRdb's table, derived via immunoSEQ multiplex PCR, lists solely in-frame clones and lacks some. The sample has fewer than 50,000 clones, under 95% seen once. The length of the CDR3 is 13 residues. With 3 bases removed from V and 4 bases from J, the gap between germline ends came to 9 bases. Per germline, CDR1 MRHNA and CDR2 SNTAGT. This sample comprised CD4+ T cells from peripheral blood mononuclear cells, obtained in the second trimester of pregnancy. J is TRBJ1-2 and V is TRBV6-4; TRBD1 might be the D (6 bases). The receptor was derived from a female donor in good health, enrolled as a control in a pregnancy study. The CDR3 spells CASSEVQGYGYTF. The CDR3 nucleotides are TGTGCCAGCAGTGAGGTACAGGGCTATGGCTACACCTTC.